One sample yielded the 20 T cell receptor beta chains listed below, sequenced in a study of blood T cell repertoires in COVID-19. Some clones are missing from TCRdb's copy, which holds only in-frame ones; the method was immunoSEQ multiplex PCR. The table records about 160,000 clones, roughly 90% of them present only once. The specimen was PBMCs or T cells enriched from blood (not recorded which). All receptors come from a woman between 50 and 59 years old who had recovered from COVID-19.

This clone showed up just once. The chain employs TRBV7-2 and TRBJ2-1, with 9 bases fitting TRBD2. CDR1 is SGHTA and CDR2 is FQGNSA in the germline V gene. The CDR3 is 14 residues long. The J segment lost 4 bases and the V segment lost 5 bases, leaving 3 bases of the junction unmatched. This chain's CDR3 is CASSQRGDYNEQFF. CDR3 nucleotides: TGTGCCAGCAGCCAGCGGGGGGATTACAATGAGCAGTTCTTC.

The chain carries TRBV5-6 and TRBJ1-5, with 7 bases identical to TRBD1. Germline V gene data show CDR1 as SGHDT and CDR2 as YYEEEE. The CDR3 contains 15 residues. V was pared by 3 bases and J by 2 bases, with 5 bases of the junction left unmatched. CDR3 protein: CASSSTTGGNQPQHF. The DNA of the CDR3 is TGTGCCAGCAGCTCGACCACAGGGGGCAATCAGCCCCAGCATTTT. Variable domain in full (rest from reference TRBV5-6 and TRBJ1-5): DAGVTQSPTHLIKTRGQQVTLRCSPKSGHDTVSWYQQALGQGPQFIFQYYEEEERQRGNFPDRFSGHQFPNYSSELNVNALLLGDSALYLCASSSTTGGNQPQHFGDGTRLSIL.

V usage is TRBV7-2 and J usage is TRBJ2-2; no definite D call. This CDR3 is 13 amino acids long. V lost 2 bases and J lost 4, with 5 bases in between. Germline CDR1 and CDR2: SGHTA and FQGNSA. CDR3 DNA: TGTGCCAGCAGCTTACAACTCACCGGGGAGCTGTTTTTT. Encoded protein: CASSLQLTGELFF.

The chain employs TRBV2 and TRBJ2-7; D unresolved. V was shortened by 4 bases and J by 6 bases, with 13 bases between the two germline ends. This CDR3 has 13 residues. The V gene's germline CDR1 is SNHLY and CDR2 FYNNEI. The CDR3 nucleotides read TGTGCCAGCAGTGGGTCTTTGTTTAGCGAGCAGTACTTC. Amino acids: CASSGSLFSEQYF. Together with reference TRBV2 and TRBJ2-7, the CDR3 gives the full variable domain: EPEVTQTPSHQVTQMGQEVILRCVPISNHLYFYWYRQILGQKVEFLVSFYNNEISEKSEIFDDQFSVERPDGSNFTLKIRSTKLEDSAMYFCASSGSLFSEQYFGPGTRLTVT.

The J gene is TRBJ2-5, the V gene TRBV12-3 or TRBV12-4; possible D gene TRBD1, 6 bases. The CDR3 loop spans 13 amino acids. The V end lost 7 bases, the J end lost 5 bases, and 14 bases lay between the germline ends. This CDR3 reads CASTVDRRETQYF. DNA of the CDR3: TGTGCCAGCACCGTCGACAGGCGGGAGACCCAGTACTTC.

J is TRBJ1-1 and V is TRBV30; possible D gene TRBD1, 5 bases. In germline, CDR1 is GTSNPN, CDR2 SVGIG (reference sequence). Trimming took 2 bases from V and 4 from J, leaving 20 bases between them. The CDR3 spans 16 residues. CDR3 coding DNA: TGTGCCTGGAGTCGGAATTCCGCCCGGAGGGGCACTGAAGCTTTCTTT. It codes for CAWSRNSARRGTEAFF.

The V call is TRBV5-1, the J call TRBJ2-4; possibly TRBD2 for D (6 bases). Germline CDR1 SGHRS, CDR2 YFSETQ. Trimming pared 3 bases from V and 4 bases from J, leaving 17 bases between. This CDR3 comprises 16 residues. The DNA for the CDR3 is TGCGCCAGCAGCTCACGTACTACTAGCATTAAAAACATTCAGTACTTC. This sequence encodes CASSSRTTSIKNIQYF.

The chain carries TRBV5-8 and TRBJ1-3, with D possibly matching TRBD1 (6 bases). The length of the CDR3 is 15 residues. V was shortened by 4 bases and J by 4 bases, with 15 bases between the two germline ends. CDR1 and CDR2 (germline): SGHTS, YDEGEE. CDR3 in DNA: TGTGCCAGCAGCCCCTGGGCAGGGGCCGGAAACACCATATATTTT. Amino acid sequence: CASSPWAGAGNTIYF.

The rearrangement uses TRBV18 and TRBJ1-1; unclear D gene. The CDR3 contains 13 residues. The ends were cut back, 4 bases at V and 0 bases at J, with 6 bases in the middle. The germline V gene has CDR1 KGHSH and CDR2 LQKENI. CDR3 bases: TGTGCCAGCTCACAACGGGTGAACACTGAAGCTTTCTTT. It is translated as CASSQRVNTEAFF.

J is TRBJ2-6 and V is TRBV7-3; perhaps TRBD1 as D (5 bases). Germline CDR1 SGHTA, CDR2 FQGTGA. The length of the CDR3 is 11 residues. V was clipped by 5 bases and J by 16 bases, with 12 bases between them. In nucleotides, the CDR3 is TGTGCCAGCAGCCTCCAGGGTCGACTGACTTTC. Protein sequence: CASSLQGRLTF.

This chain joins TRBV19 and TRBJ1-1; 9 bases match TRBD1. With 3 bases clipped from V and 4 bases from J, the junction kept 18 bases outside the gene matches. The CDR3 loop spans 19 amino acids. The germline V gene has CDR1 LNHDA and CDR2 SQIVND (reference sequence). CDR3 nucleotide sequence: TGTGCCAGTAGTATTGGACCCTCTCCACAGGGGGCTGATCGCACTGAAGCTTTCTTT. This translates into CASSIGPSPQGADRTEAFF.

The V and J genes are TRBV29-1 and TRBJ2-3, with 7 positions matching TRBD1. J lost 0 bases, V lost 7 bases, and 16 bases had no gene match. Per the germline V gene, CDR1 is SQVTM and CDR2 is ANQGSEA. This CDR3 has 17 residues. As DNA, the CDR3 is TGCAGCGCTGCTAGGGGCGCGCTCAGGGGGAGCACAGATACGCAGTATTTT. Translated: CSAARGALRGSTDTQYF.

The chain joins TRBV11-3 to TRBJ2-5, with TRBD1 as a possible D gene (6 bases). Trimming cost V 5 bases and J 4 bases, with 17 bases left between them. Germline lookup yields CDR1 SGHNT and CDR2 YENEEA. The CDR3 extends over 15 amino acids. DNA for the CDR3: TGTGCCAGCAGCAAAATCGGACAGCCCGTAGAGACCCAGTACTTC. Protein sequence: CASSKIGQPVETQYF.

V usage is TRBV7-9 and J usage is TRBJ2-5, with D perhaps TRBD2 (5 bases). The CDR3 has 14 amino acids. Trimming took 1 base from V and 4 from J, leaving 10 bases between them. Looked up from germline, CDR1 is SEHNR and CDR2 is FQNEAQ (reference sequence). The CDR3 reads CASSLGQSGETQYF. The CDR3 region has the DNA TGTGCCAGCAGCTTAGGACAAAGCGGAGAGACCCAGTACTTC.

CDR3: CASSVGGTGNTEAFF. DNA for the CDR3: TGTGCCAGCAGCGTAGGCGGGACGGGGAACACTGAAGCTTTCTTT. V and J are TRBV9 and TRBJ1-1, with D possibly TRBD1 on 5 matching bases. The CDR3 loop spans 15 amino acids. Germline V CDR1 and CDR2: SGDLS, YYNGEE. Trimming pared 0 bases from V and 1 base from J, leaving 10 bases between.

This chain uses TRBV11-2 with TRBJ2-5; D is perhaps TRBD1 (5 bases). This CDR3 region has 14 residues. Trimming stripped 1 base from V and 9 bases from J, with 15 bases between. The germline V gene encodes CDR1 SGHAT and CDR2 FQNNGV. The CDR3 sequence is CASSLVPGLRAQYF. DNA of the CDR3: TGTGCCAGCAGCTTAGTCCCAGGGCTCAGGGCCCAGTACTTC.

The chain employs TRBV18 and TRBJ1-5, with 8 bases matching TRBD1. V was pared by 3 bases and J by 5 bases, with 3 bases of the junction left unmatched. This CDR3 region has 14 residues. CDR1 and CDR2 from the germline V gene are KGHSH and LQKENI. CDR3 amino acids: CASSPLQGDQPQHF. The CDR3 coding sequence is TGTGCCAGCTCACCCCTACAGGGGGATCAGCCCCAGCATTTT. Supplemented by reference TRBV18 and TRBJ1-5, the full variable domain reads NAGVMQNPRHLVRRRGQEARLRCSPMKGHSHVYWYRQLPEEGLKFMVYLQKENIIDESGMPKERFSAEFPKEGPSILRIQQVVRGDSAAYFCASSPLQGDQPQHFGDGTRLSIL.

V usage is TRBV18 and J usage is TRBJ1-5; possible D gene TRBD1, 6 bases. The CDR3 runs 15 residues. Germline V gene data show CDR1 as KGHSH and CDR2 as LQKENI. Trimming left V 3 bases short and J 8 bases short, with 17 bases between. The CDR3 DNA follows: TGTGCCAGCTCACCGGGCCAGGGGCGAACGGAGCCCCAGCATTTT. Translation: CASSPGQGRTEPQHF.

This chain joins TRBV9 and TRBJ1-2; the match to TRBD1 covers 7 bases. This CDR3 is built from 12 residues. The V segment lost 9 bases and the J segment 4 bases; nucleotides outside the gene matches: 6. Germline V gene lookup returns CDR1 SGDLS and CDR2 YYNGEE. The CDR3 DNA reads as TGTGCCACCGAGGCAGGGGGCTATGGCTACACCTTC. Translation: CATEAGGYGYTF.

CDR3 sequence reads: CASSVSGPTNEQFF. In DNA, the CDR3 is TGCGCCAGCAGTGTTAGCGGGCCGACCAATGAGCAGTTCTTC. The chain has TRBV5-1 and TRBJ2-1, with 7 bases fitting TRBD2. The germline CDR1 and CDR2 sequences are SGHRS and YFSETQ. The CDR3 loop spans 14 amino acids. V was clipped by 5 bases and J by 6 bases; unmatched bases: 8.